The T cell receptor (beta chain) under discussion was sequenced for a study of spatial heterogeneity in lung cancer. Described time point: sample taken at primary tumor resection. This CDR3 has 17 amino acids. V was pared by 4 bases and J by 6 bases, with 18 bases of the junction left unmatched. Germline V gene lookup returns CDR1 MDHEN and CDR2 SYDVKM. In TCRdb, the 5' RACE reads were re-called with MiXCR into one record per CDR3 protein. The sample lists tens of thousands of distinct CDR3 sequences; roughly an eighth were seen once. The input for sequencing was PBMCs, taken at surgery. The gene calls are TRBV28 and TRBJ2-7, with TRBD2 matching over 7 bases. The origin of this receptor is a male donor with early-stage non-small cell lung cancer. CDR3 region: CASSSQRGDSSPGEQYF. CDR3 coding DNA: TGTGCCAGCAGTTCACAACGGGGGGACTCATCCCCAGGCGAGCAGTACTTC.